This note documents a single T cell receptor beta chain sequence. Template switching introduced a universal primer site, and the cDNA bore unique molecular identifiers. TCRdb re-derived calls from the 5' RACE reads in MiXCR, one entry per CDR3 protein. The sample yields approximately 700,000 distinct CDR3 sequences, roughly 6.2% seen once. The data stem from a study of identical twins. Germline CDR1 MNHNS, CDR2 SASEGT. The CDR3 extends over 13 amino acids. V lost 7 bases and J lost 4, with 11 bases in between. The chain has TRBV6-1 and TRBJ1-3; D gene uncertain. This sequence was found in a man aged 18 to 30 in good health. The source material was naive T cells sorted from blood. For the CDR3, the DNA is TGTGCCAGCACCGATCCATGGGGAAACACCATATATTTT. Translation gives CASTDPWGNTIYF.